Listed below are T cell receptor beta chains from one sample, sequenced in a study of blood T cell repertoires in COVID-19. Generated by immunoSEQ multiplex PCR, the TCRdb table keeps only in-frame clones and is missing some. This sample yields 200,000 to 250,000 clones, of which 85% to 90% are seen a single time; approximately 1.3% belongs to the top ten. The sample was peripheral blood. Receptors were obtained from a man older than 75 with acute or convalescent COVID-19. Each CDR3 is given with its conserved first and last residue. D genes are given only for firm matches. Clone size appears in some rows only: once, few, many, or a class for an expanded clone.

>TRBD2|TRBV19|TRBJ2-7|NA
TGTGCCAGTAGGACTAGCGGGAATTCGGGCGAGCAGTACTTC
CASRTSGNSGEQYF
>NA|TRBV5-1|TRBJ1-2|NA
TGCGCCAGCAGCTTGGAATCAGGATCCAACTATGGCTACACCTTC
CASSLESGSNYGYTF
>NA|TRBV5-5|TRBJ2-7|NA
TGTGCCAGCAGCCCAACTACAGGGATCGAGCAGTACTTC
CASSPTTGIEQYF
>TRBD2|TRBV18|TRBJ2-7|NA
TGTGCCAGCTCACCACAGACTAGCGGGGGGGGATCCTACGAGCAGTACTTC
CASSPQTSGGGSYEQYF
>TRBD1|TRBV29-1|TRBJ2-2|NA
TGCAGCGTTGAACGGGGACAGGGGGGCACCGGGGAGCTGTTTTTT
CSVERGQGGTGELFF
>NA|TRBV5-1|TRBJ1-2|NA
TGCGCCAGCAGCTTGGCCGGGGGGTTTAACTATGGCTACACCTTC
CASSLAGGFNYGYTF
>TRBD2|TRBV6-2/TRBV6-3|TRBJ2-2|few
TGTGCCAGCAGTTACATTTCGCGGGGGGTAGCGAACACCGGGGAGCTGTTTTTT
CASSYISRGVANTGELFF
>TRBD1|TRBV5-6|TRBJ1-2|NA
TGTGCCAGCAGCTTGGCCGGGACAGGGGGCCATGGCTACACCTTC
CASSLAGTGGHGYTF
>NA|TRBV24-1|TRBJ1-5|NA
TGTGCCACCAGTGAAGGCCGATCGGGGAGCAATCAGCCCCAGCATTTT
CATSEGRSGSNQPQHF
>NA|TRBV9|TRBJ1-1|NA
TGTGCCAGCAGCCCCGATCCCCGAGGCACTGAAGCTTTCTTT
CASSPDPRGTEAFF
>NA|TRBV3-1/TRBV3-2|TRBJ1-1|NA
TGTGCCAGCAGCCAAGTATCCCGGAACACTGAAGCTTTCTTT
CASSQVSRNTEAFF
>NA|TRBV6-5|TRBJ2-1|few
TGTGCCAGCAGTTACTCGCCTATCTACAATGAGCAGTTCTTC
CASSYSPIYNEQFF
>TRBD1|TRBV18|TRBJ2-2|NA
TGTGCCAGCTCAATAGGACAGGAGAACACCGGGGAGCTGTTTTTT
CASSIGQENTGELFF
>TRBD2|TRBV19|TRBJ2-1|NA
TGTGCCAGTAGTCCTTCTAGCGGGAGGGCTAGTGAGCAGTTCTTC
CASSPSSGRASEQFF
>TRBD2|TRBV28|TRBJ2-1|NA
TGTGCCAGCAGTTTGGGACTAGCGGGTTCCTACAATGAGCAGTTCTTC
CASSLGLAGSYNEQFF
>NA|TRBV4-1|TRBJ1-1|NA
TGCGCCAGCAGCCAAGGTTCATGGAACACTGAAGCTTTCTTT
CASSQGSWNTEAFF
>TRBD2|TRBV5-1|TRBJ2-3|NA
TGCGCCAGCAGCTTTCAACTAGCGGGCTCAGATACGCAGTATTTT
CASSFQLAGSDTQYF
>NA|TRBV3-1/TRBV3-2|TRBJ1-1|NA
TGTGCCAGCAGCCAACCTGGCAGGGTGAACACTGAAGCTTTCTTT
CASSQPGRVNTEAFF